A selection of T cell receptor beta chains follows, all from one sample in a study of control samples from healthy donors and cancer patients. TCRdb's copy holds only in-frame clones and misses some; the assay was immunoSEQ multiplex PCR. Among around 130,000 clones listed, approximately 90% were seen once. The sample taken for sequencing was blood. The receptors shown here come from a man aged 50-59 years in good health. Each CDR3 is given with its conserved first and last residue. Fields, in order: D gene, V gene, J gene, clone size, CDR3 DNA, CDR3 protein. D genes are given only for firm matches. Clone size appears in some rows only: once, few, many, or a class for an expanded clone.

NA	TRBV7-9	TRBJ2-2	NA	TGTGCCAGCAGCTCATCCCAGGGTTCCCACCCCACCGGGGAGCTGTTTTTT	CASSSSQGSHPTGELFF
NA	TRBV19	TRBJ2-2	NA	TGTGCCAGTAGTAGAGGGCCAGACACCGGGGAGCTGTTTTTT	CASSRGPDTGELFF
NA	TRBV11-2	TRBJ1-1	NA	TGTGCCAGCAGCTTAGAGTACATGGGGAGCACTGAAGCTTTCTTT	CASSLEYMGSTEAFF
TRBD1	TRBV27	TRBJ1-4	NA	TGTGCCAGCAGTGGAAACAGGGGGCGCGTACAGAAACTGTTTTTT	CASSGNRGRVQKLFF
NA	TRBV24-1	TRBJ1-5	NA	TGTGCCACCAGTGATCCGCCCGGGCCCCAGCATTTT	CATSDPPGPQHF
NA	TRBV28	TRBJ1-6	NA	TGTGCCAGCAGTTCAGGGGCTTATTCACCCCTCCACTTT	CASSSGAYSPLHF
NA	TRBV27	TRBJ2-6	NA	TGTGCCAGCAGTCGCTCTGGGGCCAACGTCCTGACTTTC	CASSRSGANVLTF
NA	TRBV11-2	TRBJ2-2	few	TGTGCCAGCAGCCCAGGCGCCGGGGAGCTGTTTTTT	CASSPGAGELFF
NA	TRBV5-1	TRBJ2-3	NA	TGCGCCAGCAGCTTGATTTCACAGAGCACAGATACGCAGTATTTT	CASSLISQSTDTQYF
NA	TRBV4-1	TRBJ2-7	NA	TGCGCCAGCAGCCAAGAAGGCTACATCCTCGGCTACGAGCAGTACTTC	CASSQEGYILGYEQYF
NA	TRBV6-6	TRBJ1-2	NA	TGTGCCAGCAGTATCGGACAGCCCAACTATGGCTACACCTTC	CASSIGQPNYGYTF
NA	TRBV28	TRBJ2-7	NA	TGTGCCAGCAGTTCCAGATATTCATGGGAGCAGTACTTC	CASSSRYSWEQYF
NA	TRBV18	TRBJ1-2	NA	TGTGCCAGCTCACCAAGCCAAGCAGGTGCGAACTATGGCTACACCTTC	CASSPSQAGANYGYTF
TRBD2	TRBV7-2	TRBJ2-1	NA	TGTGCCAGCAGCTTAGGGCTAGCGGGGGGGCGGGAGCAGTTCTTC	CASSLGLAGGREQFF
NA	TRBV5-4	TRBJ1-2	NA	TGTGCCAGCAGCTTGGAGGGGGCTAACTATGGCTACACCTTC	CASSLEGANYGYTF
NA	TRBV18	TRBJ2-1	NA	TGTGCCAGCTCACCAAGGAGAGGCGATGAGCAGTTCTTC	CASSPRRGDEQFF
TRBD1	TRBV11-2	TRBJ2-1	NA	TGTGCCAGCAGCCATCTATACAGGGGCTCCTACAATGAGCAGTTCTTC	CASSHLYRGSYNEQFF
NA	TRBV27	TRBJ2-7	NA	TGTGCCAGCAGTGAATCCCTAGGCGAGCAGTACTTC	CASSESLGEQYF
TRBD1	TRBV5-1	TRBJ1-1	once	TGCGCCGGCAGCTCCCTACAGGGGGCGCGCACTGAAGCTTTCTTT	CAGSSLQGARTEAFF
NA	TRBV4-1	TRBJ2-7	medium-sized	TGCGCCAGCAGCCCACTTGCCGGGGGCGACTACGAGCAGTACTTC	CASSPLAGGDYEQYF
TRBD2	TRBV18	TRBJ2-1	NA	TGTGCCAGCTCACCAGATAGCGGGGGGTACAATGAGCAGTTCTTC	CASSPDSGGYNEQFF
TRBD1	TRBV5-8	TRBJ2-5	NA	TGTGCCAGCAGCCAAAATTCAGGGGGATGGGGACAAGAGACCCAGTACTTC	CASSQNSGGWGQETQYF
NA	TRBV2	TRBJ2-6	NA	TGTGCCAGCAGTGACAGAAGCTCTGGGGCCAACGTCCTGACTTTC	CASSDRSSGANVLTF
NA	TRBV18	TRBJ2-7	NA	TGTGCCAGCTCGTCAACTAGCTCCGGTGGGAGGGAGCAGTACTTC	CASSSTSSGGREQYF
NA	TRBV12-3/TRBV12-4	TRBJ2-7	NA	TGTGCCAGCAGCCCCCCCCTGGGGGGGCCGCAGTACTTC	CASSPPLGGPQYF
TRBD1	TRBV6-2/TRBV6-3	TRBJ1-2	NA	TGTGCCAGCAGTTACCCCTCCCGGGGACAGGTCGACTATGGCTACACCTTC	CASSYPSRGQVDYGYTF
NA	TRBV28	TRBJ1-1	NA	TGTGCCAGCAGTTTGGGGGTCAAGAACACTGAAGCTTTCTTT	CASSLGVKNTEAFF
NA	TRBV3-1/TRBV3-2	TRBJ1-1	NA	TGTGCCAGCAGCCACCGGGCCAGGAACACTGAAGCTTTCTTT	CASSHRARNTEAFF
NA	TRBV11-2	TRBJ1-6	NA	TGTGCCAGCAGCTTTCTGAGCTCCTATAATTCACCCCTCCACTTT	CASSFLSSYNSPLHF
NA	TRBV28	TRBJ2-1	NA	TGTGCCAGCAAGGATGCGGGTCAGGGTAATAATGAGCAGTTCTTC	CASKDAGQGNNEQFF
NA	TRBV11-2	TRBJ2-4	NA	TGTGCCAGCAGCTTCGACTGGTCTCTAGCCAAAAACATTCAGTACTTC	CASSFDWSLAKNIQYF
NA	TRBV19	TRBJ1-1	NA	TGTGCCAGTAGTATGGCCATGGGGGTCACTGAAGCTTTCTTT	CASSMAMGVTEAFF
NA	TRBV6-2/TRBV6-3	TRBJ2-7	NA	TGTGCCAGCAGTTTCTATTACGAGCAGTACTTC	CASSFYYEQYF